This T cell receptor (beta chain) was found in a study of identical twins. TCRdb redid the calling of the 5' RACE reads with MiXCR, one entry per CDR3 protein. The sample consists of approximately 220,000 distinct CDR3 sequences, approximately 8.3% of them appearing once. This CDR3 region has 16 residues. The germline gives CDR1 ENHRY, CDR2 SYGVKD. V gave up 6 bases and J gave up 2 bases; unmatched junction bases: 6. This clonotype was seen more than once but under ten times. These data were also reused for a study on yellow fever vaccine responses in identical twins.

The source of this sequence is a woman aged 18-30 years in good health. The rearrangement uses TRBV10-3 and TRBJ2-3; 12 bases align to TRBD2. Specimen: memory (CD45RO+) T cells sorted from blood. The CDR3 bases are TGTGCCATCAGCCCCAGACTAGCGGGAGCCACAGATACGCAGTATTTT. Translation gives CAISPRLAGATDTQYF.